The 17 T cell receptor beta chains below all came from one sample that was sequenced in a study of control samples from healthy donors and cancer patients. The data were produced by immunoSEQ multiplex PCR, yet TCRdb's version contains in-frame clones alone and is incomplete. This sample has approximately 170,000 clones; roughly 90% occur once, and the top ten carry 0.68%. The sample was blood. The source is a young woman in good health.

The chain employs TRBV6-5 and TRBJ2-2; 7 bases map to TRBD1. Germline V gene data show CDR1 as MNHEY and CDR2 as SVGAGI. CDR3 length: 15 amino acids. Losses at the gene ends were 6 bases for V and 5 bases for J; bases not matched to a gene: 9. In nucleotides, the CDR3 is TGTGCCAGCAGACCAAGGGGGCTGGTTACCGGGGAGCTGTTTTTT. Its translation is CASRPRGLVTGELFF.

The chain has TRBV12-5 and TRBJ1-5; D is unclear. The V and J ends lost 1 base and 2 bases respectively, with 12 bases between them. Per germline, CDR1 LGHNT and CDR2 FRNRAP. The CDR3 runs 16 residues. This CDR3 is CASGLDRGFGNQPQHF. The DNA of the CDR3 is TGTGCTAGTGGTTTGGATCGAGGCTTTGGCAATCAGCCCCAGCATTTT.

V gene TRBV6-2 or TRBV6-3 combines with J gene TRBJ2-3; 10 bases agree with TRBD2. Trimming cost V 5 bases and J 6 bases; bases outside gene matches: 14. The germline V gene encodes CDR1 MNHEY and CDR2 SVGEGT. The CDR3 extends over 17 amino acids. CDR3 sequence (DNA): TGTGCCAGCAGTCCCACCTTCAGCGGGAGGGCCGAGGATACGCAGTATTTT. Translation gives CASSPTFSGRAEDTQYF.

The chain is built from TRBV28 and TRBJ1-1; D call uncertain. CDR1 MDHEN and CDR2 SYDVKM come from the germline V gene. The CDR3 covers 16 residues. V was pared by 1 base and J by 3 bases, with 15 bases between. CDR3 region: CASSLYGRDRHTEAFF. CDR3 coding DNA: TGTGCCAGCAGTTTATATGGGAGGGATCGGCACACTGAAGCTTTCTTT.

J is TRBJ2-7 and V is TRBV19; 9 positions match TRBD1. The germline V gene has CDR1 LNHDA and CDR2 SQIVND (reference sequence). With 3 bases clipped from V and 2 bases from J, the junction kept 2 bases outside the gene matches. The CDR3 has 14 residues. CDR3 in amino acids: CASSIRQGAYEQYF. CDR3 nucleotide sequence: TGTGCCAGTAGTATTCGACAGGGGGCCTACGAGCAGTACTTC.

The chain employs TRBV7-7 and TRBJ2-5; D possibly matches TRBD1 or TRBD2 (7 bases each). Germline V gives CDR1 SSHAT, CDR2 FNYEAQ (reference sequence). CDR3 length equals 14 residues. The germline V and J ends were trimmed by 5 bases and 4 bases, with 14 bases remaining between them. The CDR3 is CASSTSGGGETQYF. The CDR3 region has the DNA TGTGCCAGCAGCACCTCAGGGGGGGGAGAGACCCAGTACTTC.

J is TRBJ1-3 and V is TRBV3-1 (or the pseudogene TRBV3-2), with 8 nucleotides matching TRBD1. J was trimmed by 5 bases and V by 3 bases; bases with no gene match: 3. This CDR3 is built from 14 residues. Germline V gives CDR1 LGHDT, CDR2 YNNKEL (reference sequence). CDR3 sequence: CASSQTGERNTIYF. The CDR3 coding sequence is TGTGCCAGCAGCCAGACAGGGGAAAGAAACACCATATATTTT.

The CDR3 region is CASSFPTTETYEQYF. CDR3 in DNA: TGTGCCAGCAGTTTCCCGACGACGGAGACCTACGAGCAGTACTTC. The rearrangement uses TRBV6-2 or TRBV6-3 and TRBJ2-7; D is ambiguous. The CDR3 has 15 amino acids. Looked up from germline, CDR1 is MNHEY and CDR2 is SVGEGT. The V gene lost 4 bases and the J gene lost 2 bases, with 15 bases spanning the gap.

The chain is built from TRBV28 and TRBJ1-4; 8 positions agree with TRBD1. This CDR3 region has 13 residues. The J segment lost 5 bases and the V segment lost 8 bases, leaving 4 bases of the junction unmatched. The germline V gene encodes CDR1 MDHEN and CDR2 SYDVKM. The CDR3, as DNA: TGTGCCAGCGGGGACAGGAGGAATGAAAAACTGTTTTTT. Protein product: CASGDRRNEKLFF.

V usage is TRBV4-1 and J usage is TRBJ1-4, with 7 bases fitting TRBD1. The CDR3 totals 14 residues. Unmatched junction bases numbered 6, after V lost 4 bases and J lost 7 bases. CDR1 is MGHRA and CDR2 is YSYEKL in the germline V gene. DNA of the CDR3: TGCGCCAGCAGCCCCGAAGGGGGCGGTGAAAAACTGTTTTTT. Translated, it gives CASSPEGGGEKLFF.

V usage is TRBV28 and J usage is TRBJ1-6; D call uncertain. Germline V gene lookup returns CDR1 MDHEN and CDR2 SYDVKM. This CDR3 region has 15 residues. Deletions cut 6 bases from V and 10 bases from J, with 19 bases between. The CDR3 nucleotides read TGTGCCAGCAGCAAGACGGCCTTAACGGGATCACCCCTCCACTTT. Amino acid sequence: CASSKTALTGSPLHF.

The chain carries TRBV28 and TRBJ1-2; D call uncertain. The CDR3 is 12 amino acids. The V gene's germline CDR1 is MDHEN and CDR2 SYDVKM. V was clipped by 7 bases and J by 2 bases, with 8 bases between them. CDR3 in amino acids: CASNQQNYGYTF. CDR3 sequence (DNA): TGTGCCAGCAACCAGCAGAACTATGGCTACACCTTC.

Only one count was recorded for this clone. This chain links TRBV27 with TRBJ2-3; 10 bases agree with TRBD1. The V gene end was trimmed by 5 bases and the J gene end by 4 bases; junction bases not matched to a gene: 6. The CDR3 is made up of 15 amino acids. Per the germline V gene, CDR1 is MNHEY and CDR2 is SMNVEV (reference sequence). The CDR3 nucleotides are TGTGCCAGCAGTCCCCGACAGGGGGCCCCAGATACGCAGTATTTT. Translated, it gives CASSPRQGAPDTQYF.

The rearrangement joins TRBV14 to TRBJ2-4; D is undetermined. Germline V lookup: CDR1 SGHDN, CDR2 FVKESK. Trimming stripped 3 bases from V and 9 bases from J, with 15 bases between. CDR3 length: 14 amino acids. CDR3 protein: CASSHGRSLGIQYF. CDR3 bases: TGTGCCAGCAGCCACGGACGATCACTCGGCATTCAGTACTTC.

This chain joins TRBV11-2 and TRBJ2-7; D is possibly TRBD2 (6 bases). CDR3 size: 14 residues. V was cut by 3 bases and J by 3 bases, with 12 bases left in between. The germline gives CDR1 SGHAT, CDR2 FQNNGV. The chain's CDR3 is CASSLREEFYEQYF. DNA of the CDR3: TGTGCCAGCAGCTTGAGGGAGGAGTTCTACGAGCAGTACTTC. Filled out from reference TRBV11-2 and TRBJ2-7, the complete variable domain reads EAGVAQSPRYKIIEKRQSVAFWCNPISGHATLYWYQQILGQGPKLLIQFQNNGVVDDSQLPKDRFSAERLKGVDSTLKIQPAKLEDSAVYLCASSLREEFYEQYFGPGTRLTVT.

In DNA, the CDR3 is TGTGCCAGCAGTGAAGGGACGGCTTATGGCTACACCTTC. Protein: CASSEGTAYGYTF. The chain is built from TRBV6-1 and TRBJ1-2; no clear D. Germline V gene lookup returns CDR1 MNHNS and CDR2 SASEGT. The CDR3 loop spans 13 amino acids. V was clipped by 1 base and J by 5 bases, with 8 bases between them.

The gene calls are TRBV27 and TRBJ1-1; the D is unclear. CDR1 and CDR2 from the germline V gene are MNHEY and SMNVEV (reference sequence). CDR3 length: 15 residues. V dropped 0 bases and J dropped 1 base, with 9 bases sitting between them. The DNA for the CDR3 is TGTGCCAGCAGTTTATCTAACCAGAGGAACACTGAAGCTTTCTTT. It codes for CASSLSNQRNTEAFF.